The clone carrying this TCR beta chain turned up a few times. This sample was taken from a study of cytomegalovirus exposure and HLA in healthy donors. Use of 60 Vbeta and 13 Jbeta primers characterized the PCR. The table came from immunoSEQ multiplex PCR; TCRdb's copy has only in-frame clones and leaves some out. The sample includes some 170,000 clones, around a tenth of them seen just once. After removal of 0 bases from V and 6 bases from J, the junction contained 8 bases not matched to a gene. This CDR3 has 15 amino acids. Germline V gene sequence: CDR1 SGDLS, CDR2 YYNGEE. The chain is built from TRBV9 and TRBJ2-7; 8 bases match TRBD2. This TCR came from a woman between 25 and 40 years old in good health and CMV-seropositive. Sequenced material: PBMCs. CDR3 residues: CASSVDPAGVREQYF. The CDR3 DNA follows: TGTGCCAGCAGCGTAGATCCAGCGGGAGTTCGCGAGCAGTACTTC. Complete variable domain (other parts from reference TRBV9 and TRBJ2-7): DSGVTQTPKHLITATGQRVTLRCSPRSGDLSVYWYQQSLDQGLQFLIQYYNGEERAKGNILERFSAQQFPDLHSELNLSSLELGDSALYFCASSVDPAGVREQYFGPGTRLTVT.